One sample yielded the 27 T cell receptor beta chains listed below, sequenced in a study of cytomegalovirus exposure and HLA in healthy donors. It was with 60 Vbeta and 13 Jbeta primers that the PCR ran. Here immunoSEQ multiplex PCR was the method, and the copy in TCRdb shows in-frame clones only, minus some. The repertoire has approximately 150,000 clones, 70% to 85% of them found once; the top ten carry less than 4.5%. Sequences were obtained from PBMCs. All receptors come from a man younger than 45 in good health and CMV-seropositive.

The rearrangement uses TRBV15 and TRBJ2-1, with 9 bases aligning to TRBD2. From germline, CDR1 is LNHNV and CDR2 YYDKDF (reference sequence). Losses at the gene ends were 0 bases for V and 6 bases for J; bases not matched to a gene: 9. The CDR3 is 17 residues long. In nucleotides, the CDR3 is TGTGCCACCAGCAGAGATCGGCCTAGCGGGGTCAGCAATGAGCAGTTCTTC. Translated, it gives CATSRDRPSGVSNEQFF.

This chain uses TRBV7-2 with TRBJ1-5; perhaps TRBD1 as D (5 bases). Germline V gene data show CDR1 as SGHTA and CDR2 as FQGNSA. The CDR3 totals 16 residues. With 0 bases removed from V and 2 bases from J, the gap between germline ends came to 11 bases. CDR3 DNA: TGTGCCAGCAGCTTAGCCCCGGACACGGGCAATCAGCCCCAGCATTTT. Its protein product is CASSLAPDTGNQPQHF. The entire variable domain, with the rest obtained from reference TRBV7-2 and TRBJ1-5, is as follows: GAGVSQSPSNKVTEKGKDVELRCDPISGHTALYWYRQSLGQGLEFLIYFQGNSAPDKSGLPSDRFSAERTGGSVSTLTIQRTQQEDSAVYLCASSLAPDTGNQPQHFGDGTRLSIL.

This clone was seen a few times. This chain joins TRBV5-1 and TRBJ2-5, with D maybe TRBD2 (6 bases). This CDR3 contains 13 residues. Germline loops: CDR1 SGHRS, CDR2 YFSETQ. V shed 4 bases and J shed 7 bases, with 14 bases lying between them. This CDR3 reads CASSETSHVTQYF. DNA of the CDR3: TGCGCCAGCAGCGAGACTAGTCATGTGACCCAGTACTTC. The variable domain in full, completed from reference TRBV5-1 and TRBJ2-5, reads KAGVTQTPRYLIKTRGQQVTLSCSPISGHRSVSWYQQTPGQGLQFLFEYFSETQRNKGNFPGRFSGRQFSNSRSEMNVSTLELGDSALYLCASSETSHVTQYFGPGTRLLVL.

This clone was seen only once. CDR3 residues: CASSLRDRGLDTQYF. The CDR3 nucleotides read TGTGCCAGCAGCTTGCGGGACAGGGGGTTGGATACGCAGTATTTT. The chain uses TRBV7-8 and TRBJ2-3; 11 bases agree with TRBD1. CDR3 length: 15 residues. From germline, CDR1 is SGHVS and CDR2 FQNEAQ. The junction had 5 bases not matched to a gene; V was cut back by 3 bases and J by 6 bases.

V and J are TRBV7-3 and TRBJ2-5, with 7 bases identical to TRBD2. J lost 5 bases, V lost 0 bases, and 6 bases had no gene match. The CDR3 is made up of 15 amino acids. CDR1 and CDR2 from the germline V gene are SGHTA and FQGTGA. CDR3 in DNA: TGTGCCAGCAGCTTAACGGGGAGCGGGGCGGAGACCCAGTACTTC. This gives the protein CASSLTGSGAETQYF.

The chain links TRBV7-2 to TRBJ2-7; tentatively, D is TRBD2 (7 bases). The germline V gene encodes CDR1 SGHTA and CDR2 FQGNSA. The CDR3 is made up of 15 amino acids. The V gene lost 4 bases and the J gene lost 2 bases, with 15 bases spanning the gap. The CDR3 DNA is TGTGCCAGCAGCTCCAGCACGGGGGGCCCCTACGAGCAGTACTTC. Translated: CASSSSTGGPYEQYF.

The rearrangement uses TRBV29-1 and TRBJ2-7; the match to TRBD1 covers 9 bases. Trimming took 6 bases from V and 7 from J; bases not matched to a gene: 10. Germline loops: CDR1 SQVTM, CDR2 ANQGSEA. The length of the CDR3 is 13 residues. The CDR3 reads CSVRDRDLREQYF. CDR3 nucleotides: TGCAGCGTCCGGGACAGGGACCTACGAGAGCAGTACTTC.

This clone was observed a single time. The chain combines TRBV6-6 with TRBJ2-2, with TRBD2 matching over 7 bases. This CDR3 contains 11 residues. J gave up 6 bases and V 11 bases, and 3 bases lay outside the gene matches. Germline CDR1 and CDR2: MNHNY and SVGAGI (reference sequence). CDR3 in amino acids: CAAGEAGELFF. DNA for the CDR3: TGTGCCGCGGGGGAGGCCGGGGAGCTGTTTTTT.

The J gene is TRBJ2-7, the V gene TRBV7-3; TRBD2 aligns across 8 bases. The CDR3 length is 15 residues. The J segment lost 2 bases and the V segment lost 5 bases, leaving 8 bases of the junction unmatched. Germline V gives CDR1 SGHTA, CDR2 FQGTGA. The CDR3 reads CASSTTGGNTYEQYF. In nucleotides, the CDR3 is TGTGCCAGCAGCACAACGGGGGGGAACACCTACGAGCAGTACTTC.

In this sample, this clone turned up a few times. The chain links TRBV5-6 to TRBJ2-7; D possibly corresponds to TRBD1 (6 bases). CDR3 length equals 11 residues. The germline gives CDR1 SGHDT, CDR2 YYEEEE. V was shortened by 4 bases and J by 9 bases, with 11 bases between the two germline ends. CDR3 in DNA: TGTGCCAGCAGCACAGGACAGTTGCAGTACTTC. It is translated as CASSTGQLQYF.

This clone has a single count. The J gene is TRBJ1-5, the V gene TRBV2, with 9 bases fitting TRBD1. This CDR3 region has 14 residues. CDR1 and CDR2 from the germline V gene are SNHLY and FYNNEI. The V segment lost 11 bases and the J segment 6 bases; nucleotides outside the gene matches: 11. DNA of the CDR3: TGTGCCGGGGCTGGACAGGGGCAGGGTCAGCCCCAGCATTTT. It encodes CAGAGQGQGQPQHF.

This clone was found once. V is TRBV10-3 and J is TRBJ2-3, with D perhaps matching TRBD1 (5 bases). The CDR3 is 13 amino acids. Germline assignment: CDR1 ENHRY and CDR2 SYGVKD. V was trimmed by 7 bases and J by 6 bases, leaving 14 bases between them. The CDR3 protein is CAITGQGSDTQYF. CDR3 nucleotide sequence: TGTGCCATCACAGGTCAGGGTTCCGATACGCAGTATTTT.

The rearrangement uses TRBV5-4 and TRBJ2-3; D perhaps matches TRBD1 (6 bases). Germline assignment: CDR1 SGHNT and CDR2 YYREEE (reference sequence). The CDR3 runs to 15 residues. With 0 bases removed from V and 2 bases from J, the gap between germline ends came to 10 bases. The CDR3 region is CASSLGTVITDTQYF. DNA for the CDR3: TGTGCCAGCAGCTTGGGGACAGTGATCACAGATACGCAGTATTTT.

The CDR3 DNA reads as TGTGCCAGCAGCCCCCCGGACAGAATGAACACTGAAGCTTTCTTT. Its protein product is CASSPPDRMNTEAFF. J is TRBJ1-1 and V is TRBV28; maybe TRBD1 (6 bases). The CDR3 runs 15 residues. From germline, CDR1 is MDHEN and CDR2 SYDVKM. Trimming pared 6 bases from V and 0 bases from J, leaving 14 bases between.

This clone was detected a few times. V usage is TRBV5-6 and J usage is TRBJ2-1, with a weak D call TRBD2 (5 bases). This CDR3 contains 16 residues. Germline CDR1 is SGHDT and CDR2 is YYEEEE. V gave up 0 bases and J gave up 2 bases, with 12 bases separating them. CDR3 amino acids: CASSLAGLATYNEQFF. For the CDR3, the DNA is TGTGCCAGCAGCTTGGCCGGGCTAGCCACCTACAATGAGCAGTTCTTC.

This clone has just one count. The rearrangement joins TRBV19 to TRBJ1-6, with D tentatively TRBD1 (6 bases). The CDR3 contains 14 residues. Germline loops: CDR1 LNHDA, CDR2 SQIVND (reference sequence). The V end was cut by 4 bases, the J end by 5 bases, with 9 bases between. CDR3 amino acids: CASSTDSDNSPLHF. CDR3 coding DNA: TGTGCCAGTAGTACGGACAGCGATAATTCACCCCTCCACTTT.

This sequence joins TRBV7-2 and TRBJ1-1, with 7 bases identical to TRBD1. Germline trimming cut 5 bases from V and 0 bases from J; bases unmatched to any gene: 6. This CDR3 comprises 15 residues. Germline CDR1 reads SGHTA; CDR2 reads FQGNSA. Here the CDR3 reads CASSTEGQMNTEAFF. The CDR3 DNA is TGTGCCAGCAGCACAGAGGGACAGATGAACACTGAAGCTTTCTTT.

The V call is TRBV7-2, the J call TRBJ2-7; a possible D gene is TRBD2 (5 bases). CDR1 is SGHTA and CDR2 is FQGNSA in the germline V gene. V dropped 5 bases and J dropped 5 bases, with 19 bases sitting between them. The CDR3 contains 15 residues. CDR3 DNA: TGTGCCAGCAGCACCAGTCCGGACTTCCCCCACGAGCAGTACTTC. Amino acids: CASSTSPDFPHEQYF. Supplemented by reference TRBV7-2 and TRBJ2-7, the full variable domain reads GAGVSQSPSNKVTEKGKDVELRCDPISGHTALYWYRQSLGQGLEFLIYFQGNSAPDKSGLPSDRFSAERTGGSVSTLTIQRTQQEDSAVYLCASSTSPDFPHEQYFGPGTRLTVT.

The V call is TRBV30, the J call TRBJ2-7, with 13 bases matching TRBD2. In germline, CDR1 is GTSNPN, CDR2 SVGIG (reference sequence). Germline trimming cut 0 bases from V and 4 bases from J; bases unmatched to any gene: 12. The CDR3 extends over 18 amino acids. CDR3 DNA sequence: TGTGCCTGGAGTGTAATGCGGGGGACTAGCGGGGCCCCGTACGAGCAGTACTTC. Translated, it gives CAWSVMRGTSGAPYEQYF.

V gene TRBV6-5 combines with J gene TRBJ2-7, with D possibly matching TRBD2 (5 bases). Germline-derived CDR1 and CDR2 are MNHEY and SVGAGI. Trimming left V 0 bases short and J 4 bases short, with 10 bases between. The CDR3 has 14 amino acids. CDR3 residues: CASSYSEGTYEQYF. In DNA, the CDR3 is TGTGCCAGCAGTTACTCCGAGGGAACTTACGAGCAGTACTTC.

As concerns this clone: At one boundary the junction diverges from the germline segment, which might be a read error. The chain is built from TRBV30 and TRBJ2-7; maybe TRBD2 (6 bases). The CDR3 has 13 residues. CDR1 is GTSNPN and CDR2 is SVGIG in the germline V gene (reference sequence). The CDR3 loop reads CAGTEGNSCEQYF. CDR3 in DNA: TGTGCCGGGACGGAGGGAAACTCCTGCGAGCAGTACTTC.

V and J are TRBV28 and TRBJ1-6; D is ambiguous. The CDR3 sequence is 18 residues long. Germline V CDR1 and CDR2: MDHEN, SYDVKM. Trimming cost V 3 bases and J 0 bases, with 15 bases left between them. CDR3: CASSFVTLRSSYNSPLHF. The CDR3 coding sequence is TGTGCCAGCAGTTTTGTTACTTTAAGGAGCTCCTATAATTCACCCCTCCACTTT. Using reference TRBV28 and TRBJ1-6 for the parts outside the CDR3, the full variable domain is DVKVTQSSRYLVKRTGEKVFLECVQDMDHENMFWYRQDPGLGLRLIYFSYDVKMKEKGDIPEGYSVSREKKERFSLILESASTNQTSMYLCASSFVTLRSSYNSPLHFGNGTRLTVT.

The chain is built from TRBV11-2 and TRBJ2-1; maybe TRBD1 (6 bases). There are 13 residues in the CDR3. Trimming took 5 bases from V and 7 from J, leaving 12 bases between them. Germline V gene data show CDR1 as SGHAT and CDR2 as FQNNGV. The CDR3 loop is CASSPDQGNEQFF. In DNA form, the CDR3 reads TGTGCCAGCAGCCCCGACCAGGGGAATGAGCAGTTCTTC.

V is TRBV5-1 and J is TRBJ2-7; no definite D call. V was pared by 3 bases and J by 2 bases, with 9 bases between. The germline CDR1 and CDR2 sequences are SGHRS and YFSETQ. There are 13 residues in the CDR3. The CDR3 region has the DNA TGCGCCAGCAGCTCCGCCCAGGCCTACGAGCAGTACTTC. Amino acids: CASSSAQAYEQYF.

The table lists this clone with a few counts. The chain is built from TRBV6-5 and TRBJ1-1; 7 bases are shared with TRBD1. CDR1 is MNHEY and CDR2 is SVGAGI in the germline V gene. CDR3 size: 13 residues. The junction had 7 bases not matched to a gene; V was cut back by 8 bases and J by 4 bases. The CDR3 region is CASSVAGGTEAFF. DNA of the CDR3: TGTGCCAGCTCAGTGGCAGGGGGCACTGAAGCTTTCTTT.

This chain links TRBV5-1 with TRBJ2-7; 9 bases are shared with TRBD1. J was trimmed by 5 bases and V by 4 bases; bases with no gene match: 4. Germline-derived CDR1 and CDR2 are SGHRS and YFSETQ. CDR3 length: 13 residues. The CDR3 nucleotides read TGCGCCAGCAGCGGACAGGGGTGGCACGAGCAGTACTTC. Translating it yields CASSGQGWHEQYF. Full variable domain (remainder filled in from reference TRBV5-1 and TRBJ2-7): KAGVTQTPRYLIKTRGQQVTLSCSPISGHRSVSWYQQTPGQGLQFLFEYFSETQRNKGNFPGRFSGRQFSNSRSEMNVSTLELGDSALYLCASSGQGWHEQYFGPGTRLTVT.

V gene TRBV7-2 combines with J gene TRBJ2-1; the match to TRBD2 covers 11 bases. The CDR3 is 15 residues long. Germline-derived CDR1 and CDR2 are SGHTA and FQGNSA. The V segment lost 5 bases and the J segment 4 bases; nucleotides outside the gene matches: 4. DNA for the CDR3: TGTGCCAGCAGCAAAACTAGCGGGGGTTACAATGAGCAGTTCTTC. This codes for CASSKTSGGYNEQFF. Using reference TRBV7-2 and TRBJ2-1 for the parts outside the CDR3, the full variable domain is GAGVSQSPSNKVTEKGKDVELRCDPISGHTALYWYRQSLGQGLEFLIYFQGNSAPDKSGLPSDRFSAERTGGSVSTLTIQRTQQEDSAVYLCASSKTSGGYNEQFFGPGTRLTVL.